This is a list of T cell receptor beta chains from one sample in a study of patients and donors after allogeneic stem cell transplantation. TCRdb reanalysed the RT-PCR reads using MiXCR and keeps one entry per CDR3 protein. This sample yields around 70,000 distinct CDR3 sequences, of which around a quarter are seen a single time; 26% belongs to the top ten. Sequenced input: blood, either unsorted or a sorted T cell fraction (not recorded which). The receptors derive from a human donor who was either an allogeneic HSCT recipient or a stem cell or donor lymphocyte infusion donor (not recorded which). It is not recorded whose cells these are; they may come from a transplant donor. Each CDR3 is given with its conserved first and last residue. Each record gives: CDR3 DNA, CDR3 protein, J gene, V gene, D gene, clone size. The D gene is left open where the match is weak. Where a row states a size, it is once, few, many or the class of an expanded clone; other rows omit it.

cdr3_nt: TGCAGTGCCACATGGGCTAACCAAGAGACCCAGTACTTC
cdr3_aa: CSATWANQETQYF
j_call: TRBJ2-5
v_call: TRBV20-1
d_call: .
clone_size: .

cdr3_nt: TGTGCCAGCAGTTCCTCCGACAGGTATCCCCCCAATGAGCAGTTCTTC
cdr3_aa: CASSSSDRYPPNEQFF
j_call: TRBJ2-1
v_call: TRBV12-3/TRBV12-4
d_call: .
clone_size: .

cdr3_nt: TGCGCCAGCAGCCAAGATAGCGGGAGGGAGACCCAGTACTTC
cdr3_aa: CASSQDSGRETQYF
j_call: TRBJ2-5
v_call: TRBV4-3
d_call: TRBD2
clone_size: few

cdr3_nt: TGTGCCAGCAGCTTATACGGGGGCGCCCCCTACAATGAGCAGTTCTTC
cdr3_aa: CASSLYGGAPYNEQFF
j_call: TRBJ2-1
v_call: TRBV7-2
d_call: .
clone_size: few

cdr3_nt: TGTGCCAGCACCGGACAGGGTGGAACCTATAATTCACCCCTCCACTTT
cdr3_aa: CASTGQGGTYNSPLHF
j_call: TRBJ1-6
v_call: TRBV2
d_call: TRBD1
clone_size: few

cdr3_nt: TGCAGTGCTAGGGGTGGGGTGGACACCGGGGAGCTGTTTTTT
cdr3_aa: CSARGGVDTGELFF
j_call: TRBJ2-2
v_call: TRBV20-1
d_call: .
clone_size: few

cdr3_nt: TGTGCCACCAGGGGAGTTATCGGGGAGCTGTTTTTT
cdr3_aa: CATRGVIGELFF
j_call: TRBJ2-2
v_call: TRBV24-1
d_call: .
clone_size: few

cdr3_nt: TGTGCCAGCAGTCCTTGGACAGGAGGAAGCTCCTACAATGAGCAGTTCTTC
cdr3_aa: CASSPWTGGSSYNEQFF
j_call: TRBJ2-1
v_call: TRBV2
d_call: TRBD1
clone_size: few

cdr3_nt: TGTGCCAGCAGCCCGCGGACAGGGACGAACACCGGGGAGCTGTTTTTT
cdr3_aa: CASSPRTGTNTGELFF
j_call: TRBJ2-2
v_call: TRBV7-6
d_call: TRBD1
clone_size: .

cdr3_nt: TGTGCCAGCAGTCGGGACTATATCTACGAGCAGTACTTC
cdr3_aa: CASSRDYIYEQYF
j_call: TRBJ2-7
v_call: TRBV11-3
d_call: TRBD2
clone_size: few